These T cell receptor beta chains were read from a single sample in a study of CD8+ T cells in alopecia areata. Some clones are missing from TCRdb's copy, which holds only in-frame ones; the method was immunoSEQ multiplex PCR. The sample includes over 120,000 clones, about half seen only once; the top ten take over 0.75%. Material: CD4+ T cells sorted from blood, obtained at week 0. The receptors shown here come from a human donor with alopecia areata. Both conserved end residues are part of each CDR3. A D gene is named only where the DNA matches it firmly. Only part of the rows carry a size: once, few, many, or a class if the clone is expanded.

j_call	d_call	v_call	cdr3_length	clone_size	cdr3_nt	cdr3_aa
TRBJ2-4	TRBD2	TRBV10-3	16	.	TGTGCCATCAGTGACGGCCGGGAGGGGGCCAAAAACATTCAGTACTTC	CAISDGREGAKNIQYF
TRBJ2-1	.	TRBV5-1	12	.	TGCGCCAGCAGCGTAGAGCGGCATGAGCAGTTCTTC	CASSVERHEQFF
TRBJ2-7	TRBD2	TRBV2	16	.	TGTGCCAGCAGTGACTCTAGCGGGAGGAAGGTCGGCGAGCAGTACTTC	CASSDSSGRKVGEQYF
TRBJ2-5	.	TRBV30	16	.	TGTGCCTGGACCCTGGGGGGAAGGCCCGTACAAGAGACCCAGTACTTC	CAWTLGGRPVQETQYF
TRBJ2-5	.	TRBV29-1	11	few	TGCAGCGTTGAGTTACTGGAGACCCAGTACTTC	CSVELLETQYF
TRBJ2-3	.	TRBV4-3	15	few	TGCGCCAGCAGCCAAAACAGACTAAGCACAGATACGCAGTATTTT	CASSQNRLSTDTQYF
TRBJ1-1	.	TRBV7-2	13	few	TGTGCCAGCAGCTTAGCGACGAACACTGAAGCTTTCTTT	CASSLATNTEAFF
TRBJ1-5	.	TRBV30	16	few	TGTGCCTGGAGTCCTTTGGGCCTAAGCCAAAATCAGCCCCAGCATTTT	CAWSPLGLSQNQPQHF
TRBJ2-7	TRBD1	TRBV7-2	15	few	TGTGCCAGCAGTTTGACAGGGGGCGTCTTCTACGAGCAGTACTTC	CASSLTGGVFYEQYF
TRBJ2-5	.	TRBV18	11	.	TGTGCCAGCTTATCACAAGAGACCCAGTACTTC	CASLSQETQYF
TRBJ2-5	.	TRBV29-1	14	.	TGCAGCGCTTCGACAGAGATATTCCAAGAGACCCAGTACTTC	CSASTEIFQETQYF
TRBJ2-1	TRBD2	TRBV5-6	17	few	TGTGCCAGCAGCTTGGGATCTGGCGGGAGGTCCTACAATGAGCAGTTCTTC	CASSLGSGGRSYNEQFF
TRBJ1-1	.	TRBV27	14	once	TGTGCCAGCAGTCATGCCAGGGAGGCTCGGGAAGCTTTCTTT	CASSHAREAREAFF
TRBJ2-2	TRBD2	TRBV28	16	.	TGTGCCAGCAGACTAGCGGGAGGTATGAACACCGGGGAGCTGTTTTTT	CASRLAGGMNTGELFF
TRBJ1-1	.	TRBV30	14	.	TGTGCCTGGAGTCTAGCCGGACGGCGCACTGAAGCTTTCTTT	CAWSLAGRRTEAFF
TRBJ1-1	.	TRBV4-2	14	.	TGTGCCAGCAGCCAAGAGGCAGGGAACACTGAAGCTTTCTTT	CASSQEAGNTEAFF
TRBJ1-2	TRBD1	TRBV30	13	few	TGTGCCTGGACACAGGGGGACAGCTATGGCTACACCTTC	CAWTQGDSYGYTF
TRBJ2-7	.	TRBV23-1	9	once	TGCGCCAGCACCCACGAGCAGTACTTC	CASTHEQYF
TRBJ1-2	.	TRBV7-8	12	many	TGTGCCAGCGGGGGTGGGACCTATGGCTACACCTTC	CASGGGTYGYTF
TRBJ1-2	.	TRBV28	13	.	TGTGCCAGCAGCGGTGGGGCCCAAAGCGGCTACACCTTC	CASSGGAQSGYTF
TRBJ1-5	TRBD1	TRBV30	18	.	TGTGCCTGGAGTAGGGACAGGGGACTCTCAATAGGGGATCAGCCCCAGCATTTT	CAWSRDRGLSIGDQPQHF
TRBJ2-3	TRBD2	TRBV29-1	18	.	TGCAGCGTTCCCGTTCTTGGTTCTAGCGGGAGAGGGGGGGATACGCAGTATTTT	CSVPVLGSSGRGGDTQYF
TRBJ2-2	TRBD1	TRBV7-9	15	.	TGTGCCAGCAGCCGTAGACAGGGGGTATCCGGGGAGCTGTTTTTT	CASSRRQGVSGELFF
TRBJ2-1	.	TRBV30	14	.	TGTGCCTGGAGTCCCCGTGGGGGGAGAAATGAGCAGTTCTTC	CAWSPRGGRNEQFF
TRBJ2-2	TRBD1	TRBV5-1	15	.	TGCGCCAGCAGCTCCGACAGGGGGCCGGACGGGGAGCTGTTTTTT	CASSSDRGPDGELFF
TRBJ2-1	.	TRBV29-1	11	.	TGCAGCAGTGGGTTAACCGGTGAGCAGTTCTTC	CSSGLTGEQFF
TRBJ2-3	.	TRBV27	14	.	TGTGCCAGCAGATGGAGGGAAAGCACAGATACGCAGTATTTT	CASRWRESTDTQYF
TRBJ2-1	TRBD1	TRBV15	16	.	TGTGCCACCAGCAGAGGTGGACAGGCGTATAACAATGAGCAGTTCTTC	CATSRGGQAYNNEQFF
TRBJ2-1	TRBD1	TRBV27	15	once	TGTGCCAGCAGCCGTACCTCGGACAGGGGGCGGAAGCAGTTCTTC	CASSRTSDRGRKQFF
TRBJ2-3	.	TRBV5-1	15	.	TGCGCCAGCAGCTCACAACCTTTAAGCACAGATACGCAGTATTTT	CASSSQPLSTDTQYF